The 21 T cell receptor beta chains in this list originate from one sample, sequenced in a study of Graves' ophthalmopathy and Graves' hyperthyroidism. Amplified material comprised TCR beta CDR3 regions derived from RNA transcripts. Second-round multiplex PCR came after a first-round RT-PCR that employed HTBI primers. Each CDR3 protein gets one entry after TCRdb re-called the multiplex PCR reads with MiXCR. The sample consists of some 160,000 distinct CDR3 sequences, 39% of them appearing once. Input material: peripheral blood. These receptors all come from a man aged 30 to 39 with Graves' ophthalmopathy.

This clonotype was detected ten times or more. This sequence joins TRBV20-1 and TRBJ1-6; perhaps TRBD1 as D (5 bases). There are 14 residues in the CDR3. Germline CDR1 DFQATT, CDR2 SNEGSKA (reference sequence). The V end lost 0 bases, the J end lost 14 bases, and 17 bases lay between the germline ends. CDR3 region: CSARDSGGGGSLHF. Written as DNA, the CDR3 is TGCAGTGCTAGAGATTCGGGGGGTGGTGGGTCCCTCCACTTT.

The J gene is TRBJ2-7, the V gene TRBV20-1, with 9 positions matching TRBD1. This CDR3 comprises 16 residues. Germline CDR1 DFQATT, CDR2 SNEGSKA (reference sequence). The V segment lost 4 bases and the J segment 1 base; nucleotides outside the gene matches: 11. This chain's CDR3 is CSANMGRTGDSYEQYF. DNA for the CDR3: TGCAGTGCTAATATGGGAAGGACAGGGGATTCCTACGAGCAGTACTTC.

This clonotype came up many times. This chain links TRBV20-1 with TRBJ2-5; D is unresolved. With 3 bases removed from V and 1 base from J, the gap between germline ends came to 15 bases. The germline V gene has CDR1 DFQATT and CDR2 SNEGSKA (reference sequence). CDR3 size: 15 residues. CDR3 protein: CSASPSMAAQETQYF. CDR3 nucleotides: TGCAGTGCTAGCCCTTCTATGGCTGCCCAAGAGACCCAGTACTTC.

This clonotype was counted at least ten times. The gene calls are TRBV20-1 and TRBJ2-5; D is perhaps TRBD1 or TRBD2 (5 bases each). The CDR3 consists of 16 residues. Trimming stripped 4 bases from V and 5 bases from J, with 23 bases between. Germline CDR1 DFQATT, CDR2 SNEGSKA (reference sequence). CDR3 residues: CSAINRPRDGWETQYF. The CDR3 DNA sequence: TGCAGTGCTATCAATCGACCGAGGGACGGCTGGGAGACCCAGTACTTC.

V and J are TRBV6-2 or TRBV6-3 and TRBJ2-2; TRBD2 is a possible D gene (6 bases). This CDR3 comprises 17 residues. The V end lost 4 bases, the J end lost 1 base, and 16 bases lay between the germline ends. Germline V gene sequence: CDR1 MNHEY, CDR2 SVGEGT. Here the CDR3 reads CASSFPPRGLNTGELFF. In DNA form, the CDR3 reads TGTGCCAGCAGTTTCCCCCCCCGGGGACTGAACACCGGGGAGCTGTTTTTT.

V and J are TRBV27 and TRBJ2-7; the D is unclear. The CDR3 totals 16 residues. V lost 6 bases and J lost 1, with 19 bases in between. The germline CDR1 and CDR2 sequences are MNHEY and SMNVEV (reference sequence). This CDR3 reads CASSLKDGRKSYEQYF. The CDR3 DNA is TGTGCCAGCAGCCTAAAAGATGGACGGAAATCCTACGAGCAGTACTTC.

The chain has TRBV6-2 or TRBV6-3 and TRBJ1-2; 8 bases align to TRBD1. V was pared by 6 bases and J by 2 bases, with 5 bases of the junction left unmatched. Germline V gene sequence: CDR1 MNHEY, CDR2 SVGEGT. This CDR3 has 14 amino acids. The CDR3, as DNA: TGTGCCAGCAGCTTTAGGACAGGGAACTATGGCTACACCTTC. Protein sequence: CASSFRTGNYGYTF.

The DNA for the CDR3 is TGTGCCAGCAGACAGACATTTACCACCTACGAGCAGTACTTC. Translating it yields CASRQTFTTYEQYF. The chain employs TRBV6-1 and TRBJ2-7; no clear D gene. CDR3 size: 14 residues. Germline V gives CDR1 MNHNS, CDR2 SASEGT. The V end was cut by 6 bases, the J end by 2 bases, with 14 bases between.

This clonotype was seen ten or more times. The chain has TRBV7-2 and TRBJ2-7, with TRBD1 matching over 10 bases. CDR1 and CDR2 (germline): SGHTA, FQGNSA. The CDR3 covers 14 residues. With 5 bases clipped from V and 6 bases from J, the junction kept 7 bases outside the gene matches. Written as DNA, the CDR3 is TGTGCCAGCAGCCCGGGACAGGGGTTTGGCGAGCAGTACTTC. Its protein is CASSPGQGFGEQYF.

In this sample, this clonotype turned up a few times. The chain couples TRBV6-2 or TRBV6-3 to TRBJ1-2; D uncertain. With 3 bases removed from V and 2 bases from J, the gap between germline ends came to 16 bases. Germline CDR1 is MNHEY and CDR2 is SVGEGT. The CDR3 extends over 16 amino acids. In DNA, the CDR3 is TGTGCCAGCAGTTATCGCCTCGGGGAGGCGAACTATGGCTACACCTTC. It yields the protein CASSYRLGEANYGYTF.

Written as DNA, the CDR3 is TGTGCCAGCAGTTTGGGAGAGGGACCCCAGCATTTT. It encodes CASSLGEGPQHF. The chain employs TRBV12-3 or TRBV12-4 and TRBJ1-5; D unclear. The V gene lost 3 bases and the J gene lost 10 bases, with 10 bases spanning the gap. The length of the CDR3 is 12 residues.

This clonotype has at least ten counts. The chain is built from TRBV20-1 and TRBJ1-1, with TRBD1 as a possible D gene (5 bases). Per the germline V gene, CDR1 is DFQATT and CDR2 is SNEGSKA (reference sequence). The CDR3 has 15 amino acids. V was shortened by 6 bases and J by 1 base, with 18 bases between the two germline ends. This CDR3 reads CSAKDQNRRNTEAFF. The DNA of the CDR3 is TGCAGTGCCAAAGACCAAAACAGGAGGAACACTGAAGCTTTCTTT.

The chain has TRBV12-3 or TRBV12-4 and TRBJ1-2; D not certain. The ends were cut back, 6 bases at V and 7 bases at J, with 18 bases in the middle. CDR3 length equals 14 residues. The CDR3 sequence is CASSQTTRESGYTF. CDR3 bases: TGTGCCAGCAGCCAAACGACTCGGGAATCTGGCTACACCTTC.

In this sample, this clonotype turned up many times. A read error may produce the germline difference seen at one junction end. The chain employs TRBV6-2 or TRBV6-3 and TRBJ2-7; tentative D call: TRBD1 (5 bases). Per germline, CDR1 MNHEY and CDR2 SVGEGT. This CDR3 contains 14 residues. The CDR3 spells CASTYPGPSYEQYF. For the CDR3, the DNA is TGTGCCAGCACTTACCCAGGGCCCTCCTACGAGCAGTACTTC.

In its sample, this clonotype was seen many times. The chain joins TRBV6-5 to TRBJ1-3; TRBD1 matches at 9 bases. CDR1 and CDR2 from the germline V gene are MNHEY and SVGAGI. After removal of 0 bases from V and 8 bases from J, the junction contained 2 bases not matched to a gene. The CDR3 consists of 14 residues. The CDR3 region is CASSYSGQGDTIYF. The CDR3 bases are TGTGCCAGCAGTTACTCGGGACAGGGAGACACCATATATTTT.

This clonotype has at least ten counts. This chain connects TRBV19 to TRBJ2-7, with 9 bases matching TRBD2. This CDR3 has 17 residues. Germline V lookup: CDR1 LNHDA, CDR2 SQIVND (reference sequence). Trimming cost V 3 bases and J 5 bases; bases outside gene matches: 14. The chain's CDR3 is CASSITSGASGIHEQYF. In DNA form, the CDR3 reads TGTGCCAGTAGTATTACCTCGGGAGCTAGCGGGATTCACGAGCAGTACTTC.

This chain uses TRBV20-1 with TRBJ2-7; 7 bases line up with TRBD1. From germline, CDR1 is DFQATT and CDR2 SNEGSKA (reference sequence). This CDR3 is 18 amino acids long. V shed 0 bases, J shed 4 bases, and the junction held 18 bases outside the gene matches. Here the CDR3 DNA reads TGCAGTGCTAGAGATGTCCCTCCATCGCGACAGGGACCATACGAGCAGTACTTC. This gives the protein CSARDVPPSRQGPYEQYF.

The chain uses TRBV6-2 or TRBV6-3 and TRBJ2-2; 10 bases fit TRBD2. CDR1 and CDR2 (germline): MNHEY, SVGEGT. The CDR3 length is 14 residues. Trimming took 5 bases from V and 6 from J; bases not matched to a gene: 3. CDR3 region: CASSPSGRAGELFF. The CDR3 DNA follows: TGTGCCAGCAGTCCTAGCGGGAGAGCCGGGGAGCTGTTTTTT.

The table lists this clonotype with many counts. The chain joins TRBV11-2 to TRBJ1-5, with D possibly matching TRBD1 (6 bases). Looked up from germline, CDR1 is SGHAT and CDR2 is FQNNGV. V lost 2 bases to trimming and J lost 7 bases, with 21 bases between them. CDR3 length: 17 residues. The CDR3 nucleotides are TGTGCCAGCAGCTTAACCCCAGGGGTGGGAGGGATGCAGCCCCAGCATTTT. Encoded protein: CASSLTPGVGGMQPQHF.

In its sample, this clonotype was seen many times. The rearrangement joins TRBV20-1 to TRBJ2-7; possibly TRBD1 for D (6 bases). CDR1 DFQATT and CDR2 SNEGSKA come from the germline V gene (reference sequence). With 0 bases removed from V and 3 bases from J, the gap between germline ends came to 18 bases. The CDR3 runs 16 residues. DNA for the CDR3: TGCAGTGCTAGAGATTTTGGAGTAGGGGGTAACTACGAGCAGTACTTC. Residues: CSARDFGVGGNYEQYF.

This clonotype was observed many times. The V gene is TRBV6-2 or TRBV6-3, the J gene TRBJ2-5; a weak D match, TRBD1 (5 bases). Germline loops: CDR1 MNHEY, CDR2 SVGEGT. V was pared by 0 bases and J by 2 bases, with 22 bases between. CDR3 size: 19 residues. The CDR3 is CASSYSMGQGGSLQETQYF. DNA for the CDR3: TGTGCCAGCAGTTACTCGATGGGCCAGGGCGGTTCCCTACAAGAGACCCAGTACTTC.